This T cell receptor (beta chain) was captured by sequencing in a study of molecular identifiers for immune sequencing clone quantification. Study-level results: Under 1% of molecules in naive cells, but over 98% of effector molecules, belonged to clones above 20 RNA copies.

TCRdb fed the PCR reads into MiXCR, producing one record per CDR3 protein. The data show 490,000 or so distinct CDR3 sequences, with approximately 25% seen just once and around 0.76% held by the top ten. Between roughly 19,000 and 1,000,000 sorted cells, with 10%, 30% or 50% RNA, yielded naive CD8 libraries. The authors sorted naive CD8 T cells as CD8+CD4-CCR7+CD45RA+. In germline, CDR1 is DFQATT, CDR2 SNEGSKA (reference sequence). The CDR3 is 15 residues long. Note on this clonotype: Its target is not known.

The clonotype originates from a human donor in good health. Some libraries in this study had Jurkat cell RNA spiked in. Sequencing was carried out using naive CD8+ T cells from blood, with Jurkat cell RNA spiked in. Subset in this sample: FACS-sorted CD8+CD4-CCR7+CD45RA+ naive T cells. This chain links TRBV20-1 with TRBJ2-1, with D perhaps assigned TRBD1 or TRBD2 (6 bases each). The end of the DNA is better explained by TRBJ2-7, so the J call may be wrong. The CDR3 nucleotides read TGCAGTGCTAGGGGGGGCCTTTCTAATAACAATGAGCAGTACTTC. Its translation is CSARGGLSNNNEQYF.